This is a list of T cell receptor beta chains from one sample in a study of CD8 T cells in ankylosing spondylitis. TCRdb re-derived calls from the 5' RACE reads in MiXCR, one entry per CDR3 protein. The data show about 700,000 distinct CDR3 sequences, under 20% seen once. Source material: blood, either unsorted or a sorted T cell fraction (not recorded which). All receptors come from a male donor with ankylosing spondylitis. CDR3s include the opening cysteine and the closing phenylalanine or tryptophan. D genes are given only for firm matches. Clone size is not always given. Where it is, it says once, few, many or a class for expanded clones.

v_gene,abundance,j_gene,d_gene,CDR3nt,CDR3aa
TRBV20-1,.,TRBJ2-3,.,TGCAGTGCTAGAGCCGCTGCGGGACAGCGAACAGATACGCAGTATTTT,CSARAAAGQRTDTQYF
TRBV6-5,.,TRBJ1-2,.,TGTGCCAGCAGTTCAGAGATCGCCGGAGGTTCAGGAGGCTACACCTTC,CASSSEIAGGSGGYTF
TRBV20-1,few,TRBJ2-2,TRBD1,TGCAGTGCTAGCTGGACAGGGCCCTCCGGGGAGCTGTTTTTT,CSASWTGPSGELFF
TRBV9,.,TRBJ1-2,.,TGTGCCAGCAGGGCGAATGGGCAGAACTATGGCTACACCTTC,CASRANGQNYGYTF
TRBV6-1,few,TRBJ2-1,TRBD2,TGTGCCAGCAGTGGGAGCGGGAGGGCCGATGAGCAGTTCTTC,CASSGSGRADEQFF
TRBV4-1,.,TRBJ1-5,.,TGCGCCAGCAGCTCCAAGTTATTAGGAGGTCAGCCCCAGCATTTT,CASSSKLLGGQPQHF
TRBV5-1,.,TRBJ1-1,.,TGCGCCAGCAGCTTCGGCACAGCCATGAACACTGAAGCTTTCTTT,CASSFGTAMNTEAFF
TRBV4-3,.,TRBJ2-7,TRBD2,TGCGCCAGCAGCCAAGATTTCCTAGCGGGAGTAGACGAGCAGTACTTC,CASSQDFLAGVDEQYF
TRBV7-2,few,TRBJ2-3,TRBD2,TGTGCCAGCAGCTTAGGGACTAGGCCAGATACGCAGTATTTT,CASSLGTRPDTQYF
TRBV20-1,few,TRBJ1-1,.,TGCAGTACGAGCAGGGACACTGAAGCTTTCTTT,CSTSRDTEAFF
TRBV29-1,.,TRBJ2-1,TRBD1,TGCAGCGTTGATCCAGGGACAGTCTATTACAATGAGCAGTTCTTC,CSVDPGTVYYNEQFF
TRBV20-1,few,TRBJ2-1,.,TGCAGTGCTAGAGTGCGGAACGGGATGTCCTACAATGAGCAGTTCTTC,CSARVRNGMSYNEQFF
TRBV12-3/TRBV12-4,many,TRBJ1-5,TRBD1,TGTGCCAGCAGGCCGCCCGGTGGGCCAGGGGGACAACAGCCCCAGCATTTT,CASRPPGGPGGQQPQHF
TRBV20-1,few,TRBJ2-5,TRBD2,TGCAGTGCTAGGGGGACTAGCGGGAGTAGGGGACACGAGACCCAGTACTTC,CSARGTSGSRGHETQYF
TRBV20-1,.,TRBJ1-1,.,TGCAGTGCTAGAGATTCGTCCGCCGGAGGGACTGAAGCTTTCTTT,CSARDSSAGGTEAFF
TRBV20-1,.,TRBJ2-7,TRBD2,TGCAGTGCTCCTCCCCCGGGGGGGCCGGGCGAGCAGTACTTC,CSAPPPGGPGEQYF
TRBV7-9,.,TRBJ1-2,.,TGTGCCAGCAGCTCCGCCGGTGACAGGAGGATCTACTATGGCTACACCTTC,CASSSAGDRRIYYGYTF
TRBV5-1,.,TRBJ2-1,TRBD1,TGCGCCAGCAGCCCCCCGGGACAGGGTAGGAATGAGCAGTTCTTC,CASSPPGQGRNEQFF
TRBV28,few,TRBJ2-7,.,TGTGCCAGCAGTCCAACCCCCAGGCCTTCCTACGAGCAGTACTTC,CASSPTPRPSYEQYF
TRBV5-1,few,TRBJ2-2,.,TGCGCCAGCAGCTCGGGGCGGCCCGGGGAGCTGTTTTTT,CASSSGRPGELFF
TRBV28,.,TRBJ1-2,.,TGTGCCAGCAGTCAGGTGGTTTATGGCTACACCTTC,CASSQVVYGYTF
TRBV20-1,few,TRBJ2-1,.,TGCAGTGCTAGGTACAATAAGAGAAATGAGCAGTTCTTC,CSARYNKRNEQFF
TRBV30,.,TRBJ2-5,.,TGTGCCTGGAACCGGGATAGTAGGGAGACCCAGTACTTC,CAWNRDSRETQYF
TRBV27,few,TRBJ2-1,TRBD1,TGTGCCAGCAGTTTGCTCGTCCACCTTGGACAGGACGATGAGCAGTTCTTC,CASSLLVHLGQDDEQFF
TRBV7-9,few,TRBJ2-7,TRBD2,TGTGCCAGCGGACTTAGCGGGGGCTCCTACGAGCAGTACTTC,CASGLSGGSYEQYF
TRBV5-1,.,TRBJ1-1,TRBD1,TGCGCCAGCAGCCAAGCGAGTGGGACAGGGAACACTGAAGCTTTCTTT,CASSQASGTGNTEAFF
TRBV5-1,few,TRBJ1-2,TRBD1,TGCGCCAGCAGCGATGATGACAGGGGAAGAGGCGGCTACACCTTC,CASSDDDRGRGGYTF
TRBV10-3,few,TRBJ2-1,TRBD2,TGTGCCATCAGTGACCCTACCGGGACTAGCGGGAGAGGATCTTACAATGAGCAGTTCTTC,CAISDPTGTSGRGSYNEQFF
TRBV28,.,TRBJ2-1,.,TGTGCCAGCAGTTTTGGGCCGGGAGTTTTCGATGAGCAGTTCTTC,CASSFGPGVFDEQFF
TRBV12-3/TRBV12-4,few,TRBJ2-1,TRBD1,TGTGCCAGCAGCAAAGACAGGGGGCTGGAATCCTACAATGAGCAGTTCTTC,CASSKDRGLESYNEQFF
TRBV24-1,few,TRBJ2-2,.,TGTGCCACCAGTGATTTTGGGCTATCTGGGGAGCTGTTTTTT,CATSDFGLSGELFF
TRBV7-6,few,TRBJ2-2,TRBD2,TGTGCCAGCAGCAACAGCGGGATGAACACCGGGGAGCTGTTTTTT,CASSNSGMNTGELFF
TRBV7-9,.,TRBJ1-5,.,TGTGCCAGCAGCCGCGACAGGAGTGGTCAGCCCCAGCATTTT,CASSRDRSGQPQHF
TRBV12-5,.,TRBJ2-1,TRBD1,TGTGCTAGTGGCTCCCCCGGGACAGGGAATGAGCAGTTCTTC,CASGSPGTGNEQFF
TRBV7-3,.,TRBJ2-1,TRBD1,TGTGCCAGCAGCTCCAGGGGGCACCTGGACAATGAGCAGTTCTTC,CASSSRGHLDNEQFF